A selection of T cell receptor beta chains follows, all from one sample in a study of blood T cell repertoires in COVID-19. Generated by immunoSEQ multiplex PCR, the TCRdb table keeps only in-frame clones and is missing some. The sample holds about 200,000 clones, around 92% seen once. The sample taken for sequencing was PBMCs or T cells enriched from blood (not recorded which). Receptors were obtained from a woman younger than 35 who had recovered from COVID-19. Each CDR3 is given with its conserved first and last residue. The D gene is left open where the match is weak. The listing skips clone size in some rows; elsewhere it reads once, few, many or a size class.

v_call,clone_size,d_call,j_call,cdr3_aa,cdr3_nt
TRBV27,-,-,TRBJ2-6,CASSLLAGTTTGANVLTF,TGTGCCAGCAGTTTATTGGCAGGTACCACCACTGGGGCCAACGTCCTGACTTTC
TRBV5-6,once,-,TRBJ1-2,CASRIWPVSGDGYTF,TGTGCCAGCAGAATCTGGCCGGTAAGCGGAGATGGCTACACCTTC
TRBV30,-,TRBD1,TRBJ2-7,CAVNSVTGRPYEQYF,TGTGCGGTTAACTCCGTGACAGGGCGGCCGTACGAGCAGTACTTC
TRBV10-3,-,-,TRBJ2-5,CAIRGEETQYF,TGTGCCATCAGAGGGGAAGAGACCCAGTACTTC
TRBV5-1,-,-,TRBJ2-2,CASSLVEKNTGELFF,TGCGCCAGCAGCTTGGTTGAGAAGAACACCGGGGAGCTGTTTTTT
TRBV6-5,few,-,TRBJ2-7,CASTPKQGTGEQYF,TGTGCCAGCACCCCGAAGCAGGGGACGGGAGAGCAGTACTTC
TRBV11-2,once,-,TRBJ2-5,CASSLVGGREETQYF,TGTGCCAGCAGCTTAGTAGGGGGACGCGAGGAGACCCAGTACTTC
TRBV29-1,-,-,TRBJ1-1,CSVSRGGTEAFF,TGCAGCGTCTCGAGGGGGGGCACTGAAGCTTTCTTT
TRBV5-6,-,TRBD1,TRBJ1-4,CASSLFSGQWNEKLFF,TGTGCCAGCAGCTTGTTCTCGGGACAGTGGAATGAAAAACTGTTTTTT
TRBV27,-,-,TRBJ2-1,CASSLWQRSSYNEQFF,TGTGCCAGCAGTTTATGGCAGAGGAGCTCCTACAATGAGCAGTTCTTC
TRBV7-9,-,-,TRBJ1-3,CASSPYPGNTIYF,TGTGCCAGCAGCCCCTACCCGGGAAACACCATATATTTT
TRBV30,-,-,TRBJ1-5,CAWTASRGSSEPQHF,TGTGCCTGGACTGCATCCAGGGGAAGTTCAGAGCCCCAGCATTTT
TRBV28,-,-,TRBJ1-5,CASRSILQGNNQPQHF,TGTGCCAGCAGGTCAATATTACAGGGAAACAATCAGCCCCAGCATTTT
TRBV9,-,-,TRBJ1-2,CASSAAPGTIEGGYTF,TGTGCCAGCAGCGCGGCACCCGGGACAATAGAGGGTGGCTACACCTTC
TRBV10-2,-,-,TRBJ1-1,CASSDLNTEAFF,TGCGCCAGCAGTGACTTGAACACTGAAGCTTTCTTT
TRBV11-2,-,-,TRBJ1-2,CASSSGQNGYTF,TGTGCCAGCAGCTCCGGACAGAATGGCTACACCTTC
TRBV5-1,-,-,TRBJ1-1,CASSLGAVPSEAFF,TGCGCCAGCAGCTTGGGAGCGGTACCATCCGAAGCTTTCTTT
TRBV7-9,-,-,TRBJ1-5,CASSLQGTNQPQHF,TGTGCCAGCAGCTTACAGGGAACCAATCAGCCCCAGCATTTT
TRBV7-9,-,TRBD1,TRBJ1-2,CASSSDGDSYGYTF,TGTGCCAGCAGCTCAGACGGGGACAGCTATGGCTACACCTTC
TRBV9,-,-,TRBJ1-1,CASSLRQNTEAFF,TGTGCCAGCAGCCTCCGACAGAACACTGAAGCTTTCTTT
TRBV5-1,few,-,TRBJ1-5,CASRGGVNQPQHF,TGCGCCAGCAGAGGAGGGGTCAATCAGCCCCAGCATTTT
TRBV10-3,few,-,TRBJ1-2,CAISEKDTNYGYTF,TGTGCCATCAGTGAGAAGGACACTAACTATGGCTACACCTTC
TRBV3-1/TRBV3-2,-,TRBD2,TRBJ2-2,CASSQGLAGGPSRELFF,TGTGCCAGCAGCCAGGGACTAGCGGGGGGACCATCCAGGGAGCTGTTTTTT
TRBV5-1,-,-,TRBJ1-4,CASSPEVWQSNEKLFF,TGCGCCAGCAGCCCCGAAGTGTGGCAGTCTAATGAAAAACTGTTTTTT
TRBV6-1,-,-,TRBJ1-6,CASSEVGGRHLDGPLHF,TGTGCCAGCAGTGAAGTCGGGGGGCGCCACCTAGACGGACCCCTCCACTTT
TRBV5-1,-,-,TRBJ2-7,CASSLESGASYEQYF,TGCGCCAGCAGCTTGGAGTCAGGGGCCTCCTACGAGCAGTACTTC
TRBV28,-,TRBD1,TRBJ2-1,CASRQTGYEQFF,TGTGCCAGCAGGCAGACAGGGTATGAGCAGTTCTTC
TRBV4-1,-,-,TRBJ1-2,CASSQDGHRSYGYTF,TGCGCCAGCAGCCAAGATGGTCACCGGAGCTATGGCTACACCTTC
TRBV5-6,-,-,TRBJ1-1,CASSLGVGLEAFF,TGTGCCAGCAGCTTGGGGGTGGGCCTAGAAGCTTTCTTT
TRBV2,-,-,TRBJ1-4,CASNLRYNEKLFF,TGTGCCAGCAACTTACGGTATAATGAAAAACTGTTTTTT
TRBV5-1,few,-,TRBJ2-3,CASSPAAASTDTQYF,TGCGCCAGCAGCCCTGCCGCGGCTAGCACAGATACGCAGTATTTT
TRBV3-1/TRBV3-2,-,-,TRBJ2-3,CASSQALARGTDTQYF,TGTGCCAGCAGCCAAGCGCTAGCTAGGGGCACAGATACGCAGTATTTT
TRBV28,-,TRBD2,TRBJ2-1,CASSFTSGGPSYNEQFF,TGTGCCAGCAGTTTCACTAGCGGGGGGCCTTCCTACAATGAGCAGTTCTTC
TRBV5-1,once,-,TRBJ2-7,CASSFSLGGPGSYEQYF,TGCGCCAGCAGCTTCAGTCTGGGTGGTCCAGGGTCGTACGAGCAGTACTTC
TRBV6-4,-,TRBD2,TRBJ2-3,CASSDGRGGATDTQYF,TGTGCCAGCAGTGACGGTCGCGGGGGGGCCACAGATACGCAGTATTTT
TRBV28,-,TRBD1,TRBJ2-7,CASSLAQGLHEQYF,TGTGCCAGCAGTTTAGCACAGGGGTTACACGAGCAGTACTTC
TRBV9,-,-,TRBJ2-3,CASSVGGGGGADTQYF,TGTGCCAGCAGCGTAGGAGGGGGGGGCGGGGCAGATACGCAGTATTTT
TRBV30,-,TRBD1,TRBJ1-6,CAWQRGQGSPLHF,TGTGCCTGGCAGAGAGGACAGGGGTCACCCCTCCACTTT
TRBV28,once,TRBD1,TRBJ1-1,CASSSTGAGMNTEAFF,TGTGCCAGCAGTTCAACAGGGGCTGGTATGAACACTGAAGCTTTCTTT
TRBV11-2,-,TRBD1,TRBJ2-7,CASSLGQAKPYEQYF,TGTGCCAGCAGCCTCGGACAGGCAAAACCCTACGAGCAGTACTTC
TRBV2,-,-,TRBJ2-5,CASSVEGVRETQYF,TGTGCCAGCAGTGTTGAGGGGGTCAGGGAGACCCAGTACTTC
TRBV15,-,TRBD1,TRBJ1-1,CATSREDRAEEAFF,TGTGCCACCAGCAGGGAGGACAGGGCGGAAGAAGCTTTCTTT